This T cell receptor (beta chain) came from a study of shared clonotypes between healthy human individuals. The length of the CDR3 is 16 residues. Assay used: immunoSEQ multiplex PCR; TCRdb lists only in-frame clones, some missing. The sample holds about 1.5 million clones, approximately 98% seen once. The TCR comes from a man aged 25-45 years in good health. Input material: naive CD4+ T cells sorted from blood. Subset specified: CD45RA+ positively selected. The chain links TRBV21-1 to TRBJ2-7; the table's D gene call, TRBD2, was not cross checked with the DNA. TRBV21-1 represents a pseudogene. The CDR3 is CASSKVGLAGGPEQYF. CDR3 coding DNA: TGTGCCAGCAGCAAAGTAGGCCTAGCGGGAGGCCCTGAGCAGTACTTC.